Each of the 10 T cell receptor beta chains below was sequenced from the same sample in a study of OX40 agonist ivuxolimab in advanced cancers. Only in-frame clones appear in the TCRdb table, and some are missing; sequencing was by immunoSEQ multiplex PCR. The repertoire consists of about 68,000 clones, with approximately 91% occurring once and the leading ten covering around 0.28%. The specimen was CD4+ or CD8+ T cells sorted from blood, collected in a trial of the OX40 agonist ivuxolimab. Receptors originate from an adult with an advanced solid tumor such as melanoma, head and neck, liver or kidney cancer.

The chain joins TRBV19 to TRBJ2-1, with 9 bases that match TRBD2. The CDR3 extends over 15 amino acids. The ends lost 8 bases at V and 0 bases at J; junction bases unmatched: 5. Germline assignment: CDR1 LNHDA and CDR2 SQIVND (reference sequence). The CDR3 nucleotides read TGTGCCAGTCGGCTTAGCGGGAGCTCCTACAATGAGCAGTTCTTC. Translated: CASRLSGSSYNEQFF.

The gene calls are TRBV7-2 and TRBJ2-1; the match to TRBD2 covers 8 bases. This CDR3 is built from 15 residues. J was trimmed by 8 bases and V by 5 bases; bases with no gene match: 11. Germline assignment: CDR1 SGHTA and CDR2 FQGNSA. CDR3 in DNA: TGTGCCAGCAGCCCAACGGGACTAGGAGTCTATGAGCAGTTCTTC. This gives the protein CASSPTGLGVYEQFF.

The chain joins TRBV27 to TRBJ1-6, with D uncertain. CDR3 length: 17 residues. V lost 3 bases to trimming and J lost 5 bases, with 17 bases between them. Germline V gives CDR1 MNHEY, CDR2 SMNVEV (reference sequence). CDR3 sequence: CASSFSDIRDNNSPLHF. The CDR3 region has the DNA TGTGCCAGCAGTTTTTCTGACATCAGAGACAATAATTCACCCCTCCACTTT.

The chain uses TRBV7-6 and TRBJ2-7; D is unclear. The V gene's germline CDR1 is SGHVS and CDR2 FNYEAQ. The V gene lost 5 bases and the J gene lost 6 bases, with 17 bases spanning the gap. This CDR3 is 14 amino acids long. CDR3 coding DNA: TGTGCCAGCAGCCCCTTGAGCCCGTCGGGCGAGCAGTACTTC. Encoded protein: CASSPLSPSGEQYF.

V and J are TRBV28 and TRBJ1-4; D unclear. Deletions cut 4 bases from V and 5 bases from J, with 11 bases between. Germline V gene data show CDR1 as MDHEN and CDR2 as SYDVKM. The CDR3 spans 14 residues. CDR3 nucleotide sequence: TGTGCCAGCAGTTCCACTGGGTGGAATGAAAAACTGTTTTTT. Residues: CASSSTGWNEKLFF.

The sample holds a few counts of this clone. This sequence joins TRBV5-4 and TRBJ2-1; TRBD2 matches at 11 bases. The CDR3 loop spans 13 amino acids. Germline V gene data show CDR1 as SGHNT and CDR2 as YYREEE (reference sequence). V shed 9 bases, J shed 7 bases, and the junction held 6 bases outside the gene matches. The CDR3 is CATRTSGFNEQFF. The CDR3 region has the DNA TGTGCCACCAGGACTAGCGGGTTTAATGAGCAGTTCTTC.

The V and J genes are TRBV19 and TRBJ2-2, with D tentatively TRBD2 (6 bases). CDR1 is LNHDA and CDR2 is SQIVND in the germline V gene (reference sequence). Trimming left V 5 bases short and J 1 base short, with 17 bases between. The CDR3 spans 17 residues. The CDR3 spells CASSLAGTDKNTGELFF. The CDR3 DNA sequence: TGTGCCAGTAGTTTGGCGGGAACGGATAAGAACACCGGGGAGCTGTTTTTT.

The chain links TRBV28 to TRBJ1-5; D remains ambiguous. Per germline, CDR1 MDHEN and CDR2 SYDVKM. This CDR3 has 12 residues. V was cut by 6 bases and J by 3 bases, with 6 bases left in between. The CDR3 DNA sequence: TGTGCCAGCAGACGGGTCAATCAGCCCCAGCATTTT. Translated: CASRRVNQPQHF.

The chain has TRBV19 and TRBJ2-5; TRBD1 might be the D (5 bases). The CDR3 extends over 15 amino acids. Trimming removed 1 base from V and 3 bases from J, with 12 bases in between. The germline gives CDR1 LNHDA, CDR2 SQIVND (reference sequence). CDR3 in amino acids: CASSIANGAKETQYF. For the CDR3, the DNA is TGTGCCAGTAGTATAGCCAATGGGGCGAAAGAGACCCAGTACTTC.

The chain couples TRBV19 to TRBJ2-7, with D perhaps assigned TRBD1 or TRBD2 (5 bases each). CDR1 LNHDA and CDR2 SQIVND come from the germline V gene (reference sequence). This CDR3 has 14 amino acids. V was shortened by 5 bases and J by 3 bases, with 14 bases between the two germline ends. CDR3 DNA: TGTGCCAGTAGTGACCACCGGGACCTCTACGAGCAGTACTTC. This sequence encodes CASSDHRDLYEQYF.